This T cell receptor (beta chain) is from a study of cytomegalovirus exposure and HLA in healthy donors. The study's findings and limits: Presence/absence analyses took donor sequencing depth as roughly uniform. Reportedly, fewer N-insertions than the roughly 700-donor mean appeared in an Asian-associated ancestry cluster in a later analysis. In vitro checks showed that a few CMV-associated chains really do target CMV antigens.

Each donor was healthy, and each was a bone marrow donor. CDR1 is SGHAT and CDR2 is FQNNGV in the germline V gene. This CDR3 has 15 amino acids. V lost 0 bases and J lost 4, with 11 bases in between. Of note for this clone: Its antigen is unknown.

The PCR made use of 60 Vbeta and 13 Jbeta primers. Libraries were prepared by immunoSEQ multiplex PCR; TCRdb keeps only in-frame clonotypes and omits some of them. The sample data list 95,000 to 150,000 clones. This TCR was sampled from a man between 18 and 29 years old in good health and CMV-seronegative. The sample comprised PBMCs. The gene calls are TRBV11-2 and TRBJ2-3, with D uncertain. In DNA form, the CDR3 reads TGTGCCAGCAGCTTAGATCTTAACGCGGCAGATACGCAGTATTTT. Amino acids: CASSLDLNAADTQYF. Combining the CDR3 with reference TRBV11-2 and TRBJ2-3 gives the whole variable domain EAGVAQSPRYKIIEKRQSVAFWCNPISGHATLYWYQQILGQGPKLLIQFQNNGVVDDSQLPKDRFSAERLKGVDSTLKIQPAKLEDSAVYLCASSLDLNAADTQYFGPGTRLTVL.